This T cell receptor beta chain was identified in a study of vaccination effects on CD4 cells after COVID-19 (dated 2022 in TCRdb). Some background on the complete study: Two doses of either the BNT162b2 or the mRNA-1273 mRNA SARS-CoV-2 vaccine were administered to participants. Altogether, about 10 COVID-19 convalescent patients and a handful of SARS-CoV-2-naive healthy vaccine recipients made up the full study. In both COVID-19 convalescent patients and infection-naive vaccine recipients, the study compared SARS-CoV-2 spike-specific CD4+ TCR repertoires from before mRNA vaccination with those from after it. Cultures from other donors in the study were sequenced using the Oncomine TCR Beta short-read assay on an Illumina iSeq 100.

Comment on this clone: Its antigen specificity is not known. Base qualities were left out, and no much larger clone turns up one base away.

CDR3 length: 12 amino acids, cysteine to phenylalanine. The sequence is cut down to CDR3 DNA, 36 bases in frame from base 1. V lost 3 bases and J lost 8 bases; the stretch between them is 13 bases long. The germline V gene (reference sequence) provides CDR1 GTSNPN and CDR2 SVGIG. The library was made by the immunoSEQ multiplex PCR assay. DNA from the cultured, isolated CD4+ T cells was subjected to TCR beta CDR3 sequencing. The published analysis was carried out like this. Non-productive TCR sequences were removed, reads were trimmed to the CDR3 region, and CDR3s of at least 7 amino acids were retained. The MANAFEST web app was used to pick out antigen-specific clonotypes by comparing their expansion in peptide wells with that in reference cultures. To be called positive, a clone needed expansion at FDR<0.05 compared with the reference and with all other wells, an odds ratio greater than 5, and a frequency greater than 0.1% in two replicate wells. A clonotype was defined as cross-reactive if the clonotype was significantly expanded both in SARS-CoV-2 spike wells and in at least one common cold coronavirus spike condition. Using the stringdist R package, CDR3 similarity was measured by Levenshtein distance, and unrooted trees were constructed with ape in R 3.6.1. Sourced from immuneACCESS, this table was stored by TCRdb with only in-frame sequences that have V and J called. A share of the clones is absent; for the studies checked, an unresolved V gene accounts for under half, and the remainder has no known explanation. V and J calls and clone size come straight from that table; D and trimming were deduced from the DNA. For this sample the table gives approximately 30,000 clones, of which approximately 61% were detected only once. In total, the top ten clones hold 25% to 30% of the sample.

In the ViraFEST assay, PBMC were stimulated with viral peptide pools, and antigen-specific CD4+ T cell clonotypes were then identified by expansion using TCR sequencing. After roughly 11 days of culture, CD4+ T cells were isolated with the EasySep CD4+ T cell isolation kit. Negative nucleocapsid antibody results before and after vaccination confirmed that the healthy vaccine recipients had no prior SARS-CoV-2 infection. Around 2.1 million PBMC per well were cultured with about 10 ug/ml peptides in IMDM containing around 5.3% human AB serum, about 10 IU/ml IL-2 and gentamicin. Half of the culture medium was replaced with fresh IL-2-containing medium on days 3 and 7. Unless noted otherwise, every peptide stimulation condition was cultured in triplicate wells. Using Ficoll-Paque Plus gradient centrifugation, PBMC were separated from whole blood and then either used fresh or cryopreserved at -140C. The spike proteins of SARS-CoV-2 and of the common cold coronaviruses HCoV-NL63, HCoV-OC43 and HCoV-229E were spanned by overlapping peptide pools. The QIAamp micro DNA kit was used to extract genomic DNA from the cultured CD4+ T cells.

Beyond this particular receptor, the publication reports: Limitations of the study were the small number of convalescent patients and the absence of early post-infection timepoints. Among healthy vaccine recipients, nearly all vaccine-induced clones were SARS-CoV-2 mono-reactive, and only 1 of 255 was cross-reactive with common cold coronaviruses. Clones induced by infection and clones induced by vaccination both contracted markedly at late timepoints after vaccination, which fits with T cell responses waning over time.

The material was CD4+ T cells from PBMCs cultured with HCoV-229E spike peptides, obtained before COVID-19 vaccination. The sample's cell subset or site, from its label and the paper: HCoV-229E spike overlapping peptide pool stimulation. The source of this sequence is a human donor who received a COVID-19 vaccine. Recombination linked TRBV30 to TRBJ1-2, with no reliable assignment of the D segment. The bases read TGTGCCTGGAGCCTTGACGGTCCGGGCTACACCTTC. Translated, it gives CAWSLDGPGYTF.